The clone carrying this T cell receptor beta chain was observed many times. The data originate from a study of T cells in Graves' hyperthyroidism and ophthalmopathy. Trimming took off 2 bases at V and 4 bases at J, with 8 bases between the two ends. This CDR3 contains 13 residues. From RNA transcripts, TCR beta CDR3 regions were amplified. The primer set for the first-round RT-PCR of the TCR CDR3 was HTBI. Each CDR3 protein gets one entry after TCRdb re-called the multiplex PCR reads with MiXCR. The sample carries about 500,000 distinct CDR3 sequences, 16% recorded once. The source is a woman younger than 30 with Graves' hyperthyroidism. The V and J genes are TRBV12-3 or TRBV12-4 and TRBJ1-1; no reliable D call. The source material was blood. CDR3 loop: CASSLSGSTEAFF. CDR3 in DNA: TGTGCCAGCAGTTTATCCGGGAGCACTGAAGCTTTCTTT.